This paragraph covers one TCR beta chain sequence. As yet, its antigen is unknown. Collection occurred without any documented infections or immune events in donors. The method was immunoSEQ multiplex PCR; TCRdb's version includes in-frame clones alone and lacks a portion of them. The repertoire consists of around 90,000 clones, with roughly 88% occurring once and the leading ten covering around 3.6%. The data derive from a study of identifying expanded T cells in peripheral blood. Whole-study results and caveats: Approximately two-week clone count variance significantly increased as total template count grew.

This CDR3 is built from 15 residues. CDR1 MNHEY and CDR2 SMNVEV come from the germline V gene (reference sequence). Trimming pared 2 bases from V and 5 bases from J, leaving 12 bases between. The sequence was obtained from a person aged 18 to 75 in good health. Sequenced material: blood. The rearrangement joins TRBV27 to TRBJ1-4; no definite D call. The CDR3 spells CASSLTGIANEKLFF. In nucleotides, the CDR3 is TGTGCCAGCAGTTTAACCGGGATCGCGAATGAAAAACTGTTTTTT.